This T cell receptor beta chain was observed in a study of blood T cell repertoires in COVID-19. Study-level background: Nucleic acid was either cDNA or gDNA, and it came from T cells, B-cell-depleted T cells, or PBMCs.

The CDR3 runs to 17 residues. The germline CDR1 and CDR2 sequences are SGDLS and YYNGEE. J gave up 6 bases and V 4 bases, and 15 bases lay outside the gene matches. Ages ranged from about 18 to 89 years, with residence in 24 US areas. Cohort allocation depended upon clinical history that participants reported. Here immunoSEQ multiplex PCR was the method, and the copy in TCRdb shows in-frame clones only, minus some. The sample comprises approximately 290,000 clones, approximately 85% of which are singletons, and roughly 4% rests with the top ten. The TCR comes from a woman aged 25 to 39 who had recovered from COVID-19. V usage is TRBV9 and J usage is TRBJ2-2; 7 nucleotides agree with TRBD2. Sequences were obtained from PBMCs or T cells enriched from blood (not recorded which). CDR3 residues: CASSPPTGEGKAGELFF. CDR3 bases: TGTGCCAGCAGCCCCCCTACCGGGGAGGGGAAGGCCGGGGAGCTGTTTTTT.